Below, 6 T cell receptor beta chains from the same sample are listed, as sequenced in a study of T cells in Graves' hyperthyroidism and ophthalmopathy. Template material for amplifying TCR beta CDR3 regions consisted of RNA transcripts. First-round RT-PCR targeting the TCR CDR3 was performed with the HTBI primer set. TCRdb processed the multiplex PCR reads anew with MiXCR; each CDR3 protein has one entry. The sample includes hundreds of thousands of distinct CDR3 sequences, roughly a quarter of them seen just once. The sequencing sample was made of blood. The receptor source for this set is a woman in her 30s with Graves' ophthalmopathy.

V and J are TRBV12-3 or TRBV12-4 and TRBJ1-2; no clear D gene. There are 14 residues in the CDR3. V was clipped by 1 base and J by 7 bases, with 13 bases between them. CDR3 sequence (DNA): TGTGCCAGCAGTTTAGGGGTACGGGCTAGTGGCTACACCTTC. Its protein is CASSLGVRASGYTF.

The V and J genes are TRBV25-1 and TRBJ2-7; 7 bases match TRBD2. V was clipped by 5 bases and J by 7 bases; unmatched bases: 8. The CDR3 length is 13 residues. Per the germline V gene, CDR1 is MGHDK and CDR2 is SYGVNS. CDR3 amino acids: CASSRAGAGEQYF. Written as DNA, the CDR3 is TGTGCCAGCAGTAGGGCAGGAGCGGGGGAGCAGTACTTC.

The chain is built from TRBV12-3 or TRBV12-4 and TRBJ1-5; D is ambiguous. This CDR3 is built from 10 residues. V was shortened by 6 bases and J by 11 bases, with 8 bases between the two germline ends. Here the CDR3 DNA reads TGTGCCAGCAGCGGGGTCGCCCAGCATTTT. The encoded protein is CASSGVAQHF.

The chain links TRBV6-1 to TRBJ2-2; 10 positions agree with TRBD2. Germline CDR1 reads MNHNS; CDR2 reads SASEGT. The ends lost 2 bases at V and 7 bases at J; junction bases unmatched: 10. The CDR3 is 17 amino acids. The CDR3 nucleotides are TGTGCCAGCAGTGAATGGGTGATAGCGGGGGGTTACGGGGAGCTGTTTTTT. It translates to CASSEWVIAGGYGELFF.

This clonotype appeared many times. Written as DNA, the CDR3 is TGTGCCAGCAGTTACGACCGGACTAGCGGGTACCAAGAGACCCAGTACTTC. Its translation is CASSYDRTSGYQETQYF. The chain links TRBV6-5 to TRBJ2-5, with 11 bases that match TRBD2. Looked up from germline, CDR1 is MNHEY and CDR2 is SVGAGI. J was trimmed by 0 bases and V by 2 bases; bases with no gene match: 5. The CDR3 is 17 amino acids.

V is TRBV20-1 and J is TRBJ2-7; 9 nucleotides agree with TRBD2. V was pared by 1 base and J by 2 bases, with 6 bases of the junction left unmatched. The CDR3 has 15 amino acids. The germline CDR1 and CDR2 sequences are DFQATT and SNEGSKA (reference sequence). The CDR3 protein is CSARAGRGGAYEQYF. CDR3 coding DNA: TGCAGTGCTAGAGCGGGGCGGGGGGGCGCCTACGAGCAGTACTTC.